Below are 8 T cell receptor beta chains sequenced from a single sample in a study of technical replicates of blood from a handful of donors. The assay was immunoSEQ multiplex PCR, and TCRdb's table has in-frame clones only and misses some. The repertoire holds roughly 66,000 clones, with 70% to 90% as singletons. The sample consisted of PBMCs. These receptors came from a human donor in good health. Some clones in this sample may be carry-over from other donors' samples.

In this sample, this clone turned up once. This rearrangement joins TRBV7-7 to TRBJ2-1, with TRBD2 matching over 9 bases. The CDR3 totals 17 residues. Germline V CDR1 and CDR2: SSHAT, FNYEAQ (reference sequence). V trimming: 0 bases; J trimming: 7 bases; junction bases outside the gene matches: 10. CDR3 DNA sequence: TGTGCCAGCAGCTTAGCGCTAGGGTCTAGCGGGACGAATGAGCAGTTCTTC. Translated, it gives CASSLALGSSGTNEQFF.

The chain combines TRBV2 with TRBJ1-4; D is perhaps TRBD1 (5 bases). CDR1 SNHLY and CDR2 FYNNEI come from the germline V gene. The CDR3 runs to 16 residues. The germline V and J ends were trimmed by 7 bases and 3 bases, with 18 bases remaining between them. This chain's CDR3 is CASTYGGARANEKLFF. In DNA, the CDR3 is TGTGCCAGCACGTATGGCGGGGCGCGGGCTAATGAAAAACTGTTTTTT. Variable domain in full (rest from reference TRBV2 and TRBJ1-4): EPEVTQTPSHQVTQMGQEVILRCVPISNHLYFYWYRQILGQKVEFLVSFYNNEISEKSEIFDDQFSVERPDGSNFTLKIRSTKLEDSAMYFCASTYGGARANEKLFFGSGTQLSVL.

CDR3 loop: CASSGGGDPPYEQYF. The DNA for the CDR3 is TGTGCCAGCAGTGGGGGCGGAGATCCTCCCTACGAGCAGTACTTC. The chain joins TRBV6-5 to TRBJ2-7, with D tentatively TRBD1 (6 bases). The CDR3 is 15 amino acids. V was shortened by 5 bases and J by 2 bases, with 16 bases between the two germline ends. The germline V gene encodes CDR1 MNHEY and CDR2 SVGAGI.

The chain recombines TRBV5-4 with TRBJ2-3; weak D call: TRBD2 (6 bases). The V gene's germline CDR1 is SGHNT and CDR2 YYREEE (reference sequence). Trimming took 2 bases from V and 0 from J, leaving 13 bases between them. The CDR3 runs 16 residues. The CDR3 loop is CASSLRIAESTDTQYF. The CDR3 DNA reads TGTGCCAGCAGCTTAAGAATAGCGGAGAGCACAGATACGCAGTATTTT.

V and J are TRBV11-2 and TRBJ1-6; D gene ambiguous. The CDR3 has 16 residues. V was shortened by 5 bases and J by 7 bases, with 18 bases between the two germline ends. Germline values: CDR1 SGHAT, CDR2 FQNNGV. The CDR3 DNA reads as TGTGCCAGCAGCCAGAAAACCAGGTTTTCCAATTCACCCCTCCACTTT. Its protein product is CASSQKTRFSNSPLHF.

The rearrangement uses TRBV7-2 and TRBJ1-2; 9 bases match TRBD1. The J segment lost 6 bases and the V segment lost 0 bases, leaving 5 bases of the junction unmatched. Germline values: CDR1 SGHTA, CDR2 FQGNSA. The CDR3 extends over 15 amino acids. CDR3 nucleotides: TGTGCCAGCAGCTTAGCGACAGGGGGTTTGGATGGCTACACCTTC. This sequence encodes CASSLATGGLDGYTF.

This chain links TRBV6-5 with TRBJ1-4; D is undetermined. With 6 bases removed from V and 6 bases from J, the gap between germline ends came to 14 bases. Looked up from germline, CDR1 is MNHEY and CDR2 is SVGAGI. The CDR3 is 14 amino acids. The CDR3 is CASSPRESDEKLFF. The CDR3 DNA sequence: TGTGCCAGCAGCCCCCGGGAATCGGATGAAAAACTGTTTTTT.

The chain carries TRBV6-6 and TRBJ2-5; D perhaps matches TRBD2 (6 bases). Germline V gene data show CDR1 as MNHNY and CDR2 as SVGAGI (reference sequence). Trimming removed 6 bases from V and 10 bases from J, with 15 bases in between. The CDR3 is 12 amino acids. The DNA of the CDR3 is TGTGCCAGCAGCCCCGGAGGGGAGGTCCAGTACTTC. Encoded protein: CASSPGGEVQYF.